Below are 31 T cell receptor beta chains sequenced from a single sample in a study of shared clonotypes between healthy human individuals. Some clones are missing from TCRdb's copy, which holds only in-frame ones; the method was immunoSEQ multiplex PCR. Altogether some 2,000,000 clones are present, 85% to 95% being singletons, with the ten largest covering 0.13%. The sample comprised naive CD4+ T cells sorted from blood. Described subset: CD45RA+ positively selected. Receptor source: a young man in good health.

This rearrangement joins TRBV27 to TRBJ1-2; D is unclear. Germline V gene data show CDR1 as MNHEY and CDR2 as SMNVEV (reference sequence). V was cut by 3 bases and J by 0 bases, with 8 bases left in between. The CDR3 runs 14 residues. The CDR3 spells CASSFRGTNYGYTF. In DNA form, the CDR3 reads TGTGCCAGCAGTTTTCGGGGTACTAACTATGGCTACACCTTC.

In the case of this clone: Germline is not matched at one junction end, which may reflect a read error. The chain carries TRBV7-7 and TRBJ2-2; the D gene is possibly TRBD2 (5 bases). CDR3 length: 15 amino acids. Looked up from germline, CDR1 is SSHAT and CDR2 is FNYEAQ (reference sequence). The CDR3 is CASSLVAGNTGELFF. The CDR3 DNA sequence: TGTGCTAGCAGCTTAGTTGCGGGGAACACCGGGGAGCTGTTTTTT. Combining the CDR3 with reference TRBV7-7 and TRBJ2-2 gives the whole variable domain GAGVSQSPRYKVTKRGQDVTLRCDPISSHATLYWYQQALGQGPEFLTYFNYEAQPDKSGLPSDRFSAERPEGSISTLTIQRTEQRDSAMYRCASSLVAGNTGELFFGEGSRLTVL.

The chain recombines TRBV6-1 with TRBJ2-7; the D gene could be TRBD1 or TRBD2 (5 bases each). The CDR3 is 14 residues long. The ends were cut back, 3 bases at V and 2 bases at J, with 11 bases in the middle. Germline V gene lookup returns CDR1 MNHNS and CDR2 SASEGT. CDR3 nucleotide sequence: TGTGCCAGCAGTGAGAGAGTGGGGGCCTACGAGCAGTACTTC. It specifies CASSERVGAYEQYF.

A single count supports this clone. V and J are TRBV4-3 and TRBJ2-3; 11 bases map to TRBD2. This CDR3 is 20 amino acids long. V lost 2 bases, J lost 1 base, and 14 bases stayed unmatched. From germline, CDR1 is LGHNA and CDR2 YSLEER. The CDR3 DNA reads TGCGCCAGCAGCCAACGCCCCATAGCGGGAGGGGGAGCACGCACAGATACGCAGTATTTT. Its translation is CASSQRPIAGGGARTDTQYF.

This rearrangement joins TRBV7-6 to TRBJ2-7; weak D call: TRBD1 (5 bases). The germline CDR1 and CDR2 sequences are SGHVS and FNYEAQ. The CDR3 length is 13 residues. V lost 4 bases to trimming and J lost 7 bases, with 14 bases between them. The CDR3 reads CASSSDRAGEQYF. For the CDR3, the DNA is TGTGCCAGCAGCTCCGACAGAGCCGGGGAGCAGTACTTC.

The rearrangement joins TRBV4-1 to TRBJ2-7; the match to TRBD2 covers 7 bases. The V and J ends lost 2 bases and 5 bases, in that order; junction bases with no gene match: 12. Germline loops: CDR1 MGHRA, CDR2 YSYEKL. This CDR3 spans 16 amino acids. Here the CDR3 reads CASSQIGEGPRNEQYF. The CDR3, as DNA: TGCGCCAGCAGCCAAATCGGGGAGGGCCCTAGGAACGAGCAGTACTTC.

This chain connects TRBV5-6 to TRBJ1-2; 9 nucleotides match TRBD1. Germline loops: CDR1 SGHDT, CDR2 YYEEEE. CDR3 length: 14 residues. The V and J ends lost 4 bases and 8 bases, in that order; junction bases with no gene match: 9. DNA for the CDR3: TGTGCCAGCAGCGGATATTACAGGGGGCTCGGCTACACCTTC. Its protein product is CASSGYYRGLGYTF.

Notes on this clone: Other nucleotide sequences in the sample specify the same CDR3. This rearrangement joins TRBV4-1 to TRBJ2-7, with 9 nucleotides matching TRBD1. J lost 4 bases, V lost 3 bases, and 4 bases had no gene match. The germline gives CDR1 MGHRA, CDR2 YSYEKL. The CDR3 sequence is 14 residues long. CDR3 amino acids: CASSQPGQGYEQYF. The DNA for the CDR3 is TGCGCCAGCAGCCAGCCGGGACAGGGTTACGAGCAGTACTTC.

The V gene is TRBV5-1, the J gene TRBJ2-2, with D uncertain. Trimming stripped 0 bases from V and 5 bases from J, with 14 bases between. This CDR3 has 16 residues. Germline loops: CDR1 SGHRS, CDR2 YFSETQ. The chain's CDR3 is CASSLASGWVTGELFF. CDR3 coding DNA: TGCGCCAGCAGCTTGGCTTCGGGTTGGGTGACCGGGGAGCTGTTTTTT.

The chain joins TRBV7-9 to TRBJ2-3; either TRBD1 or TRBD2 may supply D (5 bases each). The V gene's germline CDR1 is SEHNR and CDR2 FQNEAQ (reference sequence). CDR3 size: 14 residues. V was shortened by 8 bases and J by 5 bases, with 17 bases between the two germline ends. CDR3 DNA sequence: TGTGCCAGCGGCCGGGACGGAAACCGAGATACGCAGTATTTT. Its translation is CASGRDGNRDTQYF.

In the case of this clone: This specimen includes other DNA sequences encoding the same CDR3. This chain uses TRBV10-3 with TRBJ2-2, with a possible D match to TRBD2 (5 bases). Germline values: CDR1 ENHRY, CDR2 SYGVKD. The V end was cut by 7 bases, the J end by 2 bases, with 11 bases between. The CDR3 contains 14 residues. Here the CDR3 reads CAITRTSNTGELFF. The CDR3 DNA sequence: TGTGCCATCACGAGGACTTCAAACACCGGGGAGCTGTTTTTT.

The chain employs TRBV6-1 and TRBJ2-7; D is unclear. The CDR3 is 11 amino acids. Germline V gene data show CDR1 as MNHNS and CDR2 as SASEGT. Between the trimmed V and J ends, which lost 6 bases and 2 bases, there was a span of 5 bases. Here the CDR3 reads CASSKPYEQYF. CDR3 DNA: TGTGCCAGCAGCAAACCCTACGAGCAGTACTTC.

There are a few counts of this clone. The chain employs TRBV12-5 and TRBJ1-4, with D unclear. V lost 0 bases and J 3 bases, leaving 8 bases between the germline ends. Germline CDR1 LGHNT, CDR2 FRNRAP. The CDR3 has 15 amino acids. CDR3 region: CASGLVLGSNEKLFF. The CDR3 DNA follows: TGTGCTAGTGGTTTGGTACTGGGATCTAATGAAAAACTGTTTTTT. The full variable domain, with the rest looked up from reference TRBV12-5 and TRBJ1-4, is DARVTQTPRHKVTEMGQEVTMRCQPILGHNTVFWYRQTMMQGLELLAYFRNRAPLDDSGMPKDRFSAEMPDATLATLKIQPSEPRDSAVYFCASGLVLGSNEKLFFGSGTQLSVL.

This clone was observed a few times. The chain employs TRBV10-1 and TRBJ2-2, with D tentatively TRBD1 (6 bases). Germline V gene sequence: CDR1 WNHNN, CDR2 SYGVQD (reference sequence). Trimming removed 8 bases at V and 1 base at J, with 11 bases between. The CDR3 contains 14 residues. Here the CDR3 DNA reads TGCGCCAGCCGGACAGCGGAGAACACCGGGGAGCTGTTTTTT. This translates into CASRTAENTGELFF.

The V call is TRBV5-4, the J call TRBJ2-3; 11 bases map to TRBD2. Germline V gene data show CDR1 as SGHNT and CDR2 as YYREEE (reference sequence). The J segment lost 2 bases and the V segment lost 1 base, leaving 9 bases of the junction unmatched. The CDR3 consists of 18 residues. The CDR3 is CASSLTSGGPILTDTQYF. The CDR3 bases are TGTGCCAGCAGCTTGACTAGCGGGGGCCCTATACTCACAGATACGCAGTATTTT.

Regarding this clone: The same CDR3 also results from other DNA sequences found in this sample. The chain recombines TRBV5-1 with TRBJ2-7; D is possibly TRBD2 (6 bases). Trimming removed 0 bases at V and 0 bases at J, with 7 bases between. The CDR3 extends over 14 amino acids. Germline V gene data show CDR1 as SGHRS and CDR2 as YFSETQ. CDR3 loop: CASSLDGSSYEQYF. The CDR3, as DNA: TGCGCCAGCAGCTTGGACGGGAGCTCCTACGAGCAGTACTTC.

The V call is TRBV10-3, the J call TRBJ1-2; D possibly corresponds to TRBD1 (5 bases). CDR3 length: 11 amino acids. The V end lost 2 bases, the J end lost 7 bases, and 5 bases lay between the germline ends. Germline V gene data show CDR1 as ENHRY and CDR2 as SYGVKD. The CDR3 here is CAISEGGGYTF. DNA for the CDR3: TGTGCCATCAGTGAGGGGGGTGGCTACACCTTC.

The CDR3 region is CASSLVASQRYEQYF. DNA of the CDR3: TGTGCCAGCAGCTTAGTTGCCTCACAAAGATACGAGCAGTACTTC. The rearrangement joins TRBV7-2 to TRBJ2-7; D gene uncertain. CDR3 size: 15 residues. The V and J ends lost 1 base and 4 bases respectively, with 14 bases between them. Germline CDR1 is SGHTA and CDR2 is FQGNSA.

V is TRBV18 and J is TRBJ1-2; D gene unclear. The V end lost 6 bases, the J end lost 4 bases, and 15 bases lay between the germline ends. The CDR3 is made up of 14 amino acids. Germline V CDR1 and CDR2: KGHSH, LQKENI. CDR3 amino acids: CASSPENLAYGYTF. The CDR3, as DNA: TGTGCCAGCTCCCCAGAGAACCTAGCCTATGGCTACACCTTC. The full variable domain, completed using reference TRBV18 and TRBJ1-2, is NAGVMQNPRHLVRRRGQEARLRCSPMKGHSHVYWYRQLPEEGLKFMVYLQKENIIDESGMPKERFSAEFPKEGPSILRIQQVVRGDSAAYFCASSPENLAYGYTFGSGTRLTVV.

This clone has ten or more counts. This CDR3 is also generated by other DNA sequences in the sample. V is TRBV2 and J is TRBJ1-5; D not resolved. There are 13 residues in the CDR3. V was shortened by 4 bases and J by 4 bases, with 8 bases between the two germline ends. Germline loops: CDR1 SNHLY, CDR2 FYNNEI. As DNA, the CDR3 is TGTGCCAGCAGTGGGGAGGGAAATCAGCCCCAGCATTTT. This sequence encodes CASSGEGNQPQHF.

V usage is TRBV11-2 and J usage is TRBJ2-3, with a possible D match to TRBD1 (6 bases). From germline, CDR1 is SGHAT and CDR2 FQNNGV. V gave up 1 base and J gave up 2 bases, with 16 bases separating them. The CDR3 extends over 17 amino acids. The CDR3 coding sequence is TGTGCCAGCAGCTTAGGGGGGCTTCTAGCCCACACAGATACGCAGTATTTT. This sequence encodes CASSLGGLLAHTDTQYF.

CDR3 sequence reads: CASSHFRTSGAYNEQFF. CDR3 bases: TGTGCCAGCAGCCACTTTCGGACTAGCGGGGCCTACAATGAGCAGTTCTTC. The chain has TRBV5-4 and TRBJ2-1; 12 bases agree with TRBD2. V trimming: 4 bases; J trimming: 2 bases; junction bases outside the gene matches: 7. CDR1 SGHNT and CDR2 YYREEE come from the germline V gene (reference sequence). The CDR3 contains 17 residues.

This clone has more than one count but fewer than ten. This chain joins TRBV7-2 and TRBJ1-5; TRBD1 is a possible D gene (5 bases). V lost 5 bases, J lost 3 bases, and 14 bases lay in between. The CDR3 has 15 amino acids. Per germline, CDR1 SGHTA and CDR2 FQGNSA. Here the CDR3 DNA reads TGTGCCAGCAGCCCCGGCGGGGGAACCAATCAGCCCCAGCATTTT. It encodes CASSPGGGTNQPQHF.

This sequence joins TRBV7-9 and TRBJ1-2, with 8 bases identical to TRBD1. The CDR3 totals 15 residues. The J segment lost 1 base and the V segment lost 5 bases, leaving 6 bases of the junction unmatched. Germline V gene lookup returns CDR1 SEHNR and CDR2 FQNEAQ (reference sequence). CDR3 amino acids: CASSDNRGFNYGYTF. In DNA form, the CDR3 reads TGTGCCAGCAGCGATAACAGGGGGTTTAACTATGGCTACACCTTC.

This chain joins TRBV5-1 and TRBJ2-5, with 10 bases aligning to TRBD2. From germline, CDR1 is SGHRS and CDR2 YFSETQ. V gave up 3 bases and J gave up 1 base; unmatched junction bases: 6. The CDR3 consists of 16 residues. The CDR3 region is CASSWGSGRAQETQYF. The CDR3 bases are TGCGCCAGCAGCTGGGGGAGCGGGAGGGCCCAAGAGACCCAGTACTTC.

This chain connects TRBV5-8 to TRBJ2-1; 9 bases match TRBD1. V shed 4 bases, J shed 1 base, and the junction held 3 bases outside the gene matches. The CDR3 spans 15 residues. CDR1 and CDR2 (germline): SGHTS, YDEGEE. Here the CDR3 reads CASSPGQGSYNEQFF. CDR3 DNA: TGTGCCAGCAGCCCCGGACAGGGGTCCTACAATGAGCAGTTCTTC.

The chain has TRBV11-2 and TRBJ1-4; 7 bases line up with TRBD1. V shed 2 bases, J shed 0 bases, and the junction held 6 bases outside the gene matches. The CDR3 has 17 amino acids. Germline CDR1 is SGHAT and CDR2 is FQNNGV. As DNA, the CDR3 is TGTGCCAGCAGCTTATTGGGACAGAGCTCAACTAATGAAAAACTGTTTTTT. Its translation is CASSLLGQSSTNEKLFF.

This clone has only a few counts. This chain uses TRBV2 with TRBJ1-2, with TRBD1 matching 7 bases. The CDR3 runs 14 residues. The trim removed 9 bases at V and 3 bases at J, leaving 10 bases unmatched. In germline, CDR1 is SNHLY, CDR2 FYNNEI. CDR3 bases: TGTGCCAGTCAGTTCCCAGGGACAGACTATGGCTACACCTTC. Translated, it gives CASQFPGTDYGYTF.

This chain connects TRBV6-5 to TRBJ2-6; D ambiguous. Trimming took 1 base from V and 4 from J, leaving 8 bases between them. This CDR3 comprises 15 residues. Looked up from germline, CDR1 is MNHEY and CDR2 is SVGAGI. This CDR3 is CASSYLALGANVLTF. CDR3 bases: TGTGCCAGCAGTTACTTAGCCTTAGGGGCCAACGTCCTGACTTTC.

The CDR3 spells CASSLPTTGEQYF. The CDR3 DNA sequence: TGCGCCAGCAGCTTGCCCACAACGGGGGAGCAGTACTTC. The chain uses TRBV5-1 and TRBJ2-7; tentatively, D is TRBD2 (5 bases). Trimming removed 1 base from V and 7 bases from J, with 12 bases in between. The germline V gene encodes CDR1 SGHRS and CDR2 YFSETQ. The CDR3 spans 13 residues. The variable domain in full, completed from reference TRBV5-1 and TRBJ2-7, reads KAGVTQTPRYLIKTRGQQVTLSCSPISGHRSVSWYQQTPGQGLQFLFEYFSETQRNKGNFPGRFSGRQFSNSRSEMNVSTLELGDSALYLCASSLPTTGEQYFGPGTRLTVT.

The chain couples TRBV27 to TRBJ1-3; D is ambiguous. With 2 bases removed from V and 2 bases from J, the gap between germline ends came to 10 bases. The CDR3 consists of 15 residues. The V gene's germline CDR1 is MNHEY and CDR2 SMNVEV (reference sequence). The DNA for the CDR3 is TGTGCCAGCAGTTTAACCCGGACGGCTGGAAACACCATATATTTT. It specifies CASSLTRTAGNTIYF.